Below, one TCR beta chain is given with its context. This CDR3 is built from 16 residues. Germline lookup yields CDR1 SEHNR and CDR2 FQNEAQ (reference sequence). V lost 4 bases to trimming and J lost 1 base; unmatched junction nucleotides: 8. These data belong to a study of OX40 agonist ivuxolimab in advanced cancers. Sequenced by immunoSEQ multiplex PCR; TCRdb stores in-frame clones only, minus some. The repertoire holds 40,000 to 45,000 clones, with about 80% as singletons. V gene TRBV7-9 combines with J gene TRBJ1-2, with TRBD1 matching 8 bases. Sequenced material: CD4+ or CD8+ T cells sorted from blood, taken in a trial of the OX40 agonist ivuxolimab. This sequence originates from an adult with an advanced solid tumor such as melanoma, head and neck, liver or kidney cancer. CDR3 region: CASSWGTGQYNYGYTF. The CDR3 region has the DNA TGTGCCAGCAGCTGGGGGACAGGACAATATAACTATGGCTACACCTTC. Supplemented by reference TRBV7-9 and TRBJ1-2, the full variable domain reads DTGVSQNPRHKITKRGQNVTFRCDPISEHNRLYWYRQTLGQGPEFLTYFQNEAQLEKSRLLSDRFSAERPKGSFSTLEIQRTEQGDSAMYLCASSWGTGQYNYGYTFGSGTRLTVV.